This T cell receptor beta chain was captured by sequencing in a study of neurological immune-mediated disorders. Trimming cost V 6 bases and J 5 bases; bases outside gene matches: 2. The CDR3 spans 13 residues. Germline CDR1 is SNHLY and CDR2 is FYNNEI. This clonotype was seen at least ten times. In TCRdb, the 5' RACE reads were re-called with MiXCR into one record per CDR3 protein. The sample holds tens of thousands of distinct CDR3 sequences, about 6% seen once. The sequenced sample consisted of CD4+ T cells from blood. The rearrangement joins TRBV2 to TRBJ2-1; 9 bases agree with TRBD2. This TCR derives from a woman in her 40s in good health. The CDR3 is CASRRLADNEQFF. CDR3 in DNA: TGTGCCAGCAGGCGACTAGCGGACAATGAGCAGTTCTTC.